The 28 T cell receptor beta chains in this list originate from one sample, sequenced in a study of long-term antiretroviral therapy in people with HIV (dated by TCRdb to between 2021 and 2023). The immunoSEQ hsTCRB v3.0 assay was used at survey level resolution to sequence the TRB variable region. This is the immuneACCESS table as TCRdb keeps it, with only in-frame sequences that have V and J called. A part of the clones is gone; compared with another copy, unresolved V genes explain less than half, and the rest is unexplained. This sample lists approximately 20,000 clones; about 80% were detected once. The ten largest clones represent about 11% of the sample. This material consisted of unsorted PBMCs, taken 0.2 years after starting antiretroviral therapy. The receptors originated from a woman in her thirties or forties with HIV.

This clone was picked up one time. The gene calls are TRBV7-2 and TRBJ2-3, with D perhaps TRBD1 or TRBD2 (5 bases each). The CDR3 length is 15 residues. CDR1 is SGHTA, CDR2 FQGNSA, per germline. Trimming pared 5 bases from V and 1 base from J, leaving 13 bases between. For the CDR3, the DNA is TGTGCCAGCAGCCCCCTGAGGGGCGGCACAGATACGCAGTATTTT. This gives the protein CASSPLRGGTDTQYF.

The chain has TRBV5-6 and TRBJ2-1; TRBD2 matches at 11 bases. The CDR3 loop spans 16 amino acids. Per germline, CDR1 SGHDT and CDR2 YYEEEE. V gave up 3 bases and J gave up 7 bases; unmatched junction bases: 9. The CDR3 reads CASSCISGTSGNEQFF. In DNA, the CDR3 is TGTGCCAGCAGCTGCATATCCGGGACTAGCGGAAATGAGCAGTTCTTC. The whole variable domain, remainder taken from reference TRBV5-6 and TRBJ2-1, is DAGVTQSPTHLIKTRGQQVTLRCSPKSGHDTVSWYQQALGQGPQFIFQYYEEEERQRGNFPDRFSGHQFPNYSSELNVNALLLGDSALYLCASSCISGTSGNEQFFGPGTRLTVL.

This sequence joins TRBV10-1 and TRBJ1-6, with D possibly matching TRBD1 (6 bases). V gave up 6 bases and J gave up 7 bases, with 25 bases separating them. CDR3 length equals 18 residues. CDR1 and CDR2 (germline): WNHNN, SYGVQD (reference sequence). CDR3 sequence reads: CASSHHTVQGRFNSPLHF. In DNA, the CDR3 is TGCGCCAGCAGCCATCATACTGTACAGGGACGGTTCAATTCACCCCTCCACTTT.

There are a few counts of this clone. This chain joins TRBV11-2 and TRBJ1-2, with D perhaps matching TRBD1 (5 bases). V lost 0 bases, J lost 6 bases, and 8 bases lay in between. Germline-derived CDR1 and CDR2 are SGHAT and FQNNGV. The CDR3 totals 13 residues. The CDR3 bases are TGTGCCAGCAGCTTAGAGGGCAGGGATGGCTACACCTTC. Its translation: CASSLEGRDGYTF.

V and J are TRBV19 and TRBJ1-5, with TRBD1 as a possible D gene (5 bases). The CDR3 is 18 residues long. The V end was cut by 4 bases, the J end by 1 base, with 20 bases between. CDR1 LNHDA and CDR2 SQIVND come from the germline V gene (reference sequence). The CDR3 loop is CASSTPFDPEGSNQPQHF. DNA of the CDR3: TGTGCCAGTAGTACCCCCTTCGATCCGGAGGGGAGCAATCAGCCCCAGCATTTT.

This chain connects TRBV7-9 to TRBJ1-1; TRBD1 aligns across 7 bases. Germline V gene sequence: CDR1 SEHNR, CDR2 FQNEAQ (reference sequence). Unmatched junction bases numbered 1, after V lost 4 bases and J lost 5 bases. The CDR3 covers 12 residues. CDR3 DNA: TGTGCCAGCAGCTGGACAGGAACTGAAGCTTTCTTT. It encodes CASSWTGTEAFF.

This chain uses TRBV19 with TRBJ1-4; D gene ambiguous. Trimming cost V 8 bases and J 3 bases, with 13 bases left between them. The length of the CDR3 is 14 residues. From germline, CDR1 is LNHDA and CDR2 SQIVND (reference sequence). CDR3 DNA: TGTGCCAGTTACCTAGCGGGCTCTAATGAAAAACTGTTTTTT. Amino acid sequence: CASYLAGSNEKLFF.

In DNA form, the CDR3 reads TGTGCCAGCAGTTTAGGGACTAGCGGGCCTTACGAGCAGTACTTC. Translated, it gives CASSLGTSGPYEQYF. The J gene is TRBJ2-7, the V gene TRBV6-5, with 12 bases identical to TRBD2. Germline values: CDR1 MNHEY, CDR2 SVGAGI. V lost 4 bases to trimming and J lost 4 bases; unmatched junction nucleotides: 5. The CDR3 runs 15 residues.

The genes are TRBV27 and TRBJ1-1; the D is unclear. The CDR3 contains 13 residues. V lost 1 base and J lost 8, with 11 bases in between. Germline CDR1 is MNHEY and CDR2 is SMNVEV (reference sequence). CDR3 bases: TGTGCCAGCAGTTTATATGGGAAAGGAGAAGCTTTCTTT. It encodes CASSLYGKGEAFF.

J is TRBJ1-1 and V is TRBV5-4; D is unresolved. CDR3 length equals 16 residues. V lost 0 bases to trimming and J lost 0 bases, with 12 bases between them. Germline V gene lookup returns CDR1 SGHNT and CDR2 YYREEE (reference sequence). The CDR3 reads CASSLGERGLNTEAFF. CDR3 sequence (DNA): TGTGCCAGCAGCTTGGGGGAACGGGGTTTGAACACTGAAGCTTTCTTT.

Note on this clone: The junction departs from germline at one end; a sequencing error may be responsible. V gene TRBV7-7 combines with J gene TRBJ2-4; D tentatively fits TRBD1 or TRBD2 (5 bases each). CDR1 and CDR2 (germline): SSHAT, FNYEAQ (reference sequence). The CDR3 is 16 amino acids. DNA for the CDR3: TGTGCTAGCAGCTTGGGACCCTTCGTCGTACCAAACATTCAGTACTTC. This encodes CASSLGPFVVPNIQYF.

V gene TRBV6-1 combines with J gene TRBJ1-4; D possibly corresponds to TRBD1 (6 bases). CDR1 and CDR2 from the germline V gene are MNHNS and SASEGT. The CDR3 spans 15 residues. The V and J ends lost 4 bases and 6 bases respectively, with 15 bases between them. The CDR3 region has the DNA TGTGCCAGCAGTGGAGGAGACAGGTCGGATGAAAAACTGTTTTTT. Residues: CASSGGDRSDEKLFF.

The chain recombines TRBV27 with TRBJ2-7; D may be TRBD1 (6 bases). The CDR3 covers 14 residues. The germline V gene encodes CDR1 MNHEY and CDR2 SMNVEV (reference sequence). The V gene lost 1 base and the J gene lost 2 bases, with 9 bases spanning the gap. The CDR3 nucleotides are TGTGCCAGCAGTTTATATACAGGGCCCTACGAGCAGTACTTC. Its protein is CASSLYTGPYEQYF.

This sequence joins TRBV5-1 and TRBJ2-1; 7 bases fit TRBD2. Trimming took 3 bases from V and 7 from J; bases not matched to a gene: 7. The CDR3 runs to 14 residues. Germline V CDR1 and CDR2: SGHRS, YFSETQ. The CDR3 reads CASSSGGGRNEQFF. CDR3 sequence (DNA): TGCGCCAGCAGCTCGGGGGGTGGGCGGAATGAGCAGTTCTTC.

The V and J genes are TRBV11-2 and TRBJ2-3; 13 bases match TRBD2. CDR3 size: 17 residues. J gave up 4 bases and V 4 bases, and 8 bases lay outside the gene matches. CDR1 and CDR2 from the germline V gene are SGHAT and FQNNGV. The CDR3 bases are TGTGCCAGCAGCTCAACTAGCGGGGGGGCTTGGGCAGATACGCAGTATTTT. Translated: CASSSTSGGAWADTQYF.

The rearrangement joins TRBV5-4 to TRBJ2-5, with D maybe TRBD2 (5 bases). Germline loops: CDR1 SGHNT, CDR2 YYREEE (reference sequence). Trimming cost V 7 bases and J 5 bases, with 15 bases left between them. The CDR3 consists of 13 residues. The CDR3 is CASGFGGGETQYF. In DNA form, the CDR3 reads TGTGCCAGCGGGTTTGGAGGAGGCGAGACCCAGTACTTC. Full variable domain (outside the CDR3, taken from reference TRBV5-4 and TRBJ2-5): ETGVTQSPTHLIKTRGQQVTLRCSSQSGHNTVSWYQQALGQGPQFIFQYYREEENGRGNFPPRFSGLQFPNYSSELNVNALELDDSALYLCASGFGGGETQYFGPGTRLLVL.

This sequence joins TRBV6-6 and TRBJ2-2; D gene ambiguous. The CDR3 is 15 amino acids. V shed 0 bases and J shed 6 bases, with 11 bases lying between them. Germline CDR1 reads MNHNY; CDR2 reads SVGAGI (reference sequence). Here the CDR3 reads CASSYSRSGSGELFF. Written as DNA, the CDR3 is TGTGCCAGCAGTTACTCGAGATCTGGGTCCGGGGAGCTGTTTTTT.

The chain links TRBV5-1 to TRBJ1-2, with a weak D call TRBD1 (6 bases). The CDR3 has 14 amino acids. The germline V and J ends were trimmed by 4 bases and 6 bases, with 16 bases remaining between them. From germline, CDR1 is SGHRS and CDR2 YFSETQ. The CDR3 protein is CASSPEPQGNGYTF. CDR3 DNA sequence: TGCGCCAGCAGCCCGGAACCACAGGGTAATGGCTACACCTTC.

This rearrangement joins TRBV14 to TRBJ2-5, with D possibly TRBD1 on 5 matching bases. Germline values: CDR1 SGHDN, CDR2 FVKESK. The CDR3 runs to 14 residues. Trimming left V 5 bases short and J 1 base short, with 11 bases between. The CDR3, as DNA: TGTGCCAGCAGCTCCCGGCAGGGCCAAGAGACCCAGTACTTC. This sequence encodes CASSSRQGQETQYF.

This clone came up a few times. The chain carries TRBV19 and TRBJ1-4; D is uncertain. The CDR3 consists of 12 residues. The germline V and J ends were trimmed by 3 bases and 7 bases, with 6 bases remaining between them. CDR1 is LNHDA and CDR2 is SQIVND in the germline V gene (reference sequence). CDR3 sequence reads: CASSIRGEKLFF. In nucleotides, the CDR3 is TGTGCCAGTAGTATCCGAGGTGAAAAACTGTTTTTT.

V and J are TRBV18 and TRBJ2-6; D not resolved. The CDR3 totals 16 residues. Looked up from germline, CDR1 is KGHSH and CDR2 is LQKENI. Trimming shortened V by 5 bases and J by 0 bases, and 11 bases separated the two germline ends. CDR3 amino acids: CASSSLVISGANVLTF. CDR3 DNA: TGTGCCAGCTCATCCCTAGTTATCTCTGGGGCCAACGTCCTGACTTTC.

The chain has TRBV19 and TRBJ1-5; D possibly corresponds to TRBD1 (5 bases). The ends were cut back, 3 bases at V and 4 bases at J, with 10 bases in the middle. The CDR3 spans 14 residues. Germline V lookup: CDR1 LNHDA, CDR2 SQIVND (reference sequence). The CDR3: CASSITGGNQPQHF. As DNA, the CDR3 is TGTGCCAGTAGTATTACAGGAGGTAATCAGCCCCAGCATTTT.

The chain carries TRBV29-1 and TRBJ1-2; no firm D call. This CDR3 spans 14 amino acids. The V gene lost 6 bases and the J gene lost 2 bases, with 16 bases spanning the gap. In germline, CDR1 is SQVTM, CDR2 ANQGSEA. CDR3 loop: CSVTPPGRNYGYTF. In nucleotides, the CDR3 is TGCAGCGTCACCCCCCCAGGCCGCAACTATGGCTACACCTTC.

The chain joins TRBV30 to TRBJ2-3; 10 bases agree with TRBD2. CDR1 and CDR2 from the germline V gene are GTSNPN and SVGIG (reference sequence). With V trimmed by 5 bases and J by 4 bases, 9 bases remained unmatched. This CDR3 is built from 15 residues. The DNA of the CDR3 is TGTGCCTGGCAGCGGGAGGGCCTCGTAGCAGATACGCAGTATTTT. Its protein is CAWQREGLVADTQYF.

The chain carries TRBV11-2 and TRBJ2-5; TRBD1 is a possible D gene (5 bases). Germline V gives CDR1 SGHAT, CDR2 FQNNGV. The germline V and J ends were trimmed by 1 base and 2 bases, with 11 bases remaining between them. CDR3 length: 15 residues. CDR3 nucleotides: TGTGCCAGCAGCTTAGGCAGGGTCTCTCAAGAGACCCAGTACTTC. It yields the protein CASSLGRVSQETQYF. The full variable domain, completed using reference TRBV11-2 and TRBJ2-5, is EAGVAQSPRYKIIEKRQSVAFWCNPISGHATLYWYQQILGQGPKLLIQFQNNGVVDDSQLPKDRFSAERLKGVDSTLKIQPAKLEDSAVYLCASSLGRVSQETQYFGPGTRLLVL.

V usage is TRBV4-1 and J usage is TRBJ2-7; D not certain. Germline-derived CDR1 and CDR2 are MGHRA and YSYEKL. Between the trimmed V and J ends, which lost 0 bases and 3 bases, there was a span of 12 bases. This CDR3 has 15 residues. This CDR3 is CASSQDMDRFYEQYF. The DNA for the CDR3 is TGCGCCAGCAGCCAAGATATGGACCGCTTCTACGAGCAGTACTTC.

This chain links TRBV5-1 with TRBJ2-2, with 13 nucleotides matching TRBD2. This CDR3 comprises 19 residues. Per the germline V gene, CDR1 is SGHRS and CDR2 is YFSETQ. After removal of 2 bases from V and 4 bases from J, the junction contained 11 bases not matched to a gene. CDR3 nucleotides: TGCGCCAGCAGCTTCCCTACTAGCGGGAGGGCCGGAGTCACCGGGGAGCTGTTTTTT. Translating gives CASSFPTSGRAGVTGELFF.

This sequence joins TRBV5-6 and TRBJ1-2; no definite D call. V was clipped by 3 bases and J by 4 bases, with 19 bases between them. Germline V CDR1 and CDR2: SGHDT, YYEEEE. CDR3 length: 16 residues. This CDR3 is CASSSLGFAESYGYTF. In DNA, the CDR3 is TGTGCCAGCAGCTCCCTGGGCTTCGCAGAAAGCTATGGCTACACCTTC.